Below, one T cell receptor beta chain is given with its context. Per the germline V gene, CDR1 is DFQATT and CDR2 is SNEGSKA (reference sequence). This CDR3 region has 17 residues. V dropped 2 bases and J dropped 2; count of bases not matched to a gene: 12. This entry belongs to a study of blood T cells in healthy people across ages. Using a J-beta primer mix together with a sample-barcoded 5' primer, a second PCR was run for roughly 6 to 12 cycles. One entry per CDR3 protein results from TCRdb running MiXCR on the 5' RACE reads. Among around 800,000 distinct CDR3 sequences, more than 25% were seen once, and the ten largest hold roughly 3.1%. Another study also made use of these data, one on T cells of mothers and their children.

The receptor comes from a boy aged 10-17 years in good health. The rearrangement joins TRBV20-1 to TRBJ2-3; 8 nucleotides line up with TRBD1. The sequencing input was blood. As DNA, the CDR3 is TGCAGTGCTAGATCCCCAGGCCGGACAGGGCACACAGATACGCAGTATTTT. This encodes CSARSPGRTGHTDTQYF.